The clone carrying this TCR beta chain was counted at least ten times. The antigen is not known. The source of the sample is a study of T cell repertoires in cytomegalovirus infection. MiXCR, applied by TCRdb to the reads, yields one record per CDR3 protein. Altogether over 45,000 distinct CDR3 sequences are present, around 18% being singletons, with the ten largest covering roughly 50%. The V end was cut by 2 bases, the J end by 2 bases, with 6 bases between. Germline CDR1 and CDR2: SEHNR and FQNEAQ (reference sequence). There are 13 residues in the CDR3. V is TRBV7-9 and J is TRBJ2-5; no clear D gene. The starting material was CD8+ T cells from cultured PBMCs, obtained from culture after CMV antigen stimulation. This TCR was recovered from a human donor in good health (CMV status not recorded). Some clones in this sample may be carry-over from other donors' samples. The CDR3 loop reads CASSLRNQETQYF. DNA of the CDR3: TGTGCCAGCAGCTTACGGAATCAAGAGACCCAGTACTTC.